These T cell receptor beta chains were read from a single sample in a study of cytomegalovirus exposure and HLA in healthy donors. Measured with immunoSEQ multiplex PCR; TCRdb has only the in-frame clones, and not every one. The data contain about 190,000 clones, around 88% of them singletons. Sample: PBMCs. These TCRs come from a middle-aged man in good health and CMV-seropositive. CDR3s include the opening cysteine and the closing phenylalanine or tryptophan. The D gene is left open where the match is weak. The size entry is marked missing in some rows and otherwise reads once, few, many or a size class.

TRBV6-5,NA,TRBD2,CASSYLTSGSGETQYF
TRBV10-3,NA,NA,CAISDVTVYGYTF
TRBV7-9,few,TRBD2,CASSSPSTSGRPPGNEQFF
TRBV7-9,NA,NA,CASSPSGGSSGYTF
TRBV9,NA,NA,CASSVGGTGELFF
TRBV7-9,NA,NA,CASSLGGVNTGELFF
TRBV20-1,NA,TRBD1,CSASDRGVYF
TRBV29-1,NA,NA,CSGLTGSTEAFF
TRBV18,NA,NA,CASSGLNTEAFF
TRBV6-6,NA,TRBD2,CASSSLSGRAYEQYF
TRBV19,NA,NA,CAIRTRGDGEAFF
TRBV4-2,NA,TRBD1,CASSQDPSPYETGGEINEKLFF